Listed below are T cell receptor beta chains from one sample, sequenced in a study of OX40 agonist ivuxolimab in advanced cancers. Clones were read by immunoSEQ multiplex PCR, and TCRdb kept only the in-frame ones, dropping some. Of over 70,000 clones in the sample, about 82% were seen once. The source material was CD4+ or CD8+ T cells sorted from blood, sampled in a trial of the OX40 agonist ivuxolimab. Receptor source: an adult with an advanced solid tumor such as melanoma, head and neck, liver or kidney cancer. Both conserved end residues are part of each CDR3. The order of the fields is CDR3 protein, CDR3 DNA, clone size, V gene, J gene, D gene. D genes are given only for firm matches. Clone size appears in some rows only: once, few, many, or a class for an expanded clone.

cdr3_aa: CASSAGTGGAYGYTF
cdr3_nt: TGCGCCAGCAGCGCTGGGACAGGGGGCGCCTATGGCTACACCTTC
clone_size: once
v_call: TRBV5-1
j_call: TRBJ1-2
d_call: TRBD1

cdr3_aa: CASSLHRGGEKLFF
cdr3_nt: TGTGCCAGCAGCTTACACAGGGGGGGAGAAAAACTGTTTTTT
clone_size: few
v_call: TRBV7-9
j_call: TRBJ1-4
d_call: TRBD1

cdr3_aa: CASRTTSGGSYNEQFF
cdr3_nt: TGTGCCAGCAGAACGACTAGCGGGGGGTCCTACAATGAGCAGTTCTTC
clone_size: -
v_call: TRBV13
j_call: TRBJ2-1
d_call: TRBD2

cdr3_aa: CASSAIRGKETQYF
cdr3_nt: TGTGCCAGCAGCGCTATCAGGGGGAAGGAGACCCAGTACTTC
clone_size: -
v_call: TRBV13
j_call: TRBJ2-5
d_call: TRBD1

cdr3_aa: CASRDNRVPLSGANVLTF
cdr3_nt: TGTGCCAGCAGGGACAACAGGGTCCCTCTCTCTGGGGCCAACGTCCTGACTTTC
clone_size: -
v_call: TRBV27
j_call: TRBJ2-6
d_call: -

cdr3_aa: CASRTGGDTQYF
cdr3_nt: TGTGCCAGCAGGACGGGGGGGGATACGCAGTATTTT
clone_size: -
v_call: TRBV6-1
j_call: TRBJ2-3
d_call: TRBD2

cdr3_aa: CASSMERRRDQPQHF
cdr3_nt: TGTGCCAGTAGTATGGAACGAAGGAGAGATCAGCCCCAGCATTTT
clone_size: -
v_call: TRBV19
j_call: TRBJ1-5
d_call: -

cdr3_aa: CASTQRGGTNEKLFF
cdr3_nt: TGTGCCAGCACCCAGAGGGGAGGAACTAATGAAAAACTGTTTTTT
clone_size: -
v_call: TRBV7-9
j_call: TRBJ1-4
d_call: -

cdr3_aa: CATGTGGEGEQFF
cdr3_nt: TGTGCCACCGGGACAGGGGGAGAGGGTGAGCAGTTCTTC
clone_size: -
v_call: TRBV10-3
j_call: TRBJ2-1
d_call: TRBD1

cdr3_aa: CASSPAPPGPAGDTQYF
cdr3_nt: TGTGCCAGCTCACCGGCCCCCCCGGGGCCGGCGGGAGATACGCAGTATTTT
clone_size: -
v_call: TRBV18
j_call: TRBJ2-3
d_call: -

cdr3_aa: CASSFRRGREQFF
cdr3_nt: TGTGCCAGCAGCTTTAGACGGGGTAGGGAGCAGTTCTTC
clone_size: -
v_call: TRBV5-6
j_call: TRBJ2-1
d_call: -

cdr3_aa: CASSQAPDRVNTGELFF
cdr3_nt: TGTGCCAGCAGCCAAGCCCCCGACAGGGTAAACACCGGGGAGCTGTTTTTT
clone_size: -
v_call: TRBV14
j_call: TRBJ2-2
d_call: TRBD1

cdr3_aa: CASSLATGGSNQPQHF
cdr3_nt: TGTGCCAGCAGCTTAGCGACGGGCGGAAGCAATCAGCCCCAGCATTTT
clone_size: once
v_call: TRBV7-2
j_call: TRBJ1-5
d_call: -

cdr3_aa: CAWSFGGGTDTQYF
cdr3_nt: TGTGCCTGGAGTTTCGGGGGGGGCACAGATACGCAGTATTTT
clone_size: -
v_call: TRBV30
j_call: TRBJ2-3
d_call: TRBD2

cdr3_aa: CASSSQDGGVGQPQHF
cdr3_nt: TGTGCCAGCAGCTCTCAGGATGGGGGTGTGGGTCAGCCCCAGCATTTT
clone_size: -
v_call: TRBV9
j_call: TRBJ1-5
d_call: -

cdr3_aa: CASSEGSRYNEQFF
cdr3_nt: TGTGCCAGCAGCGAGGGTAGCCGCTACAATGAGCAGTTCTTC
clone_size: once
v_call: TRBV9
j_call: TRBJ2-1
d_call: -

cdr3_aa: CASGYGQGQLQPQHF
cdr3_nt: TGTGCCAGCGGATACGGACAGGGCCAACTTCAGCCCCAGCATTTT
clone_size: -
v_call: TRBV28
j_call: TRBJ1-5
d_call: TRBD1

cdr3_aa: CASSEAQGFEQYF
cdr3_nt: TGTGCCAGCAGTGAAGCGCAGGGGTTCGAGCAGTACTTC
clone_size: few
v_call: TRBV6-1
j_call: TRBJ2-7
d_call: -

cdr3_aa: CASSMGWQGNSPLHF
cdr3_nt: TGTGCCAGTAGTATGGGTTGGCAGGGGAATTCACCCCTCCACTTT
clone_size: few
v_call: TRBV19
j_call: TRBJ1-6
d_call: -

cdr3_aa: CASSLGAAHAYEQYF
cdr3_nt: TGTGCCAGCAGCTTAGGTGCGGCCCACGCCTACGAGCAGTACTTC
clone_size: once
v_call: TRBV7-9
j_call: TRBJ2-7
d_call: -

cdr3_aa: CSVAVRTVNTEAFF
cdr3_nt: TGCAGCGTTGCAGTACGAACGGTGAACACTGAAGCTTTCTTT
clone_size: -
v_call: TRBV29-1
j_call: TRBJ1-1
d_call: -

cdr3_aa: CASTLYYSSEAYNSPLHF
cdr3_nt: TGTGCCAGCACCCTATATTACTCCTCCGAGGCCTATAATTCACCCCTCCACTTT
clone_size: -
v_call: TRBV27
j_call: TRBJ1-6
d_call: -

cdr3_aa: CASSSSPRTNTEAFF
cdr3_nt: TGTGCCAGCAGTTCGAGTCCCCGAACGAACACTGAAGCTTTCTTT
clone_size: -
v_call: TRBV6-5
j_call: TRBJ1-1
d_call: -

cdr3_aa: CASSLFATSGRNEQFF
cdr3_nt: TGTGCCAGCAGTTTATTTGCGACTAGCGGACGAAATGAGCAGTTCTTC
clone_size: -
v_call: TRBV27
j_call: TRBJ2-1
d_call: TRBD2

cdr3_aa: CATSRDRGSEKLFF
cdr3_nt: TGTGCCACCAGCAGGGACAGGGGCAGTGAAAAACTGTTTTTT
clone_size: -
v_call: TRBV15
j_call: TRBJ1-4
d_call: TRBD1

cdr3_aa: CASSSRDRGSNEKLFF
cdr3_nt: TGTGCCAGCAGCTCCCGGGACAGGGGTTCTAATGAAAAACTGTTTTTT
clone_size: -
v_call: TRBV7-2
j_call: TRBJ1-4
d_call: TRBD1

cdr3_aa: CASSLGQGSPLHF
cdr3_nt: TGTGCCAGCAGCTTAGGCCAGGGGTCACCCCTCCACTTT
clone_size: -
v_call: TRBV13
j_call: TRBJ1-6
d_call: -

cdr3_aa: CAWSVQTSNQPQHF
cdr3_nt: TGTGCCTGGAGTGTACAGACTAGCAATCAGCCCCAGCATTTT
clone_size: many
v_call: TRBV30
j_call: TRBJ1-5
d_call: -

cdr3_aa: CASSPPEGARGNTIYF
cdr3_nt: TGTGCCAGCTCACCACCGGAGGGGGCGAGGGGAAACACCATATATTTT
clone_size: -
v_call: TRBV18
j_call: TRBJ1-3
d_call: TRBD1

cdr3_aa: CASTPAGASNSPLHF
cdr3_nt: TGTGCCAGCACCCCGGCGGGGGCCTCTAATTCACCCCTCCACTTT
clone_size: -
v_call: TRBV5-4
j_call: TRBJ1-6
d_call: -

cdr3_aa: CASSLGSGGAANSPLHF
cdr3_nt: TGCGCCAGCAGCTTGGGGTCCGGGGGAGCGGCGAATTCACCCCTCCACTTT
clone_size: -
v_call: TRBV5-1
j_call: TRBJ1-6
d_call: -

cdr3_aa: CASSLPGDRYEQYF
cdr3_nt: TGTGCCAGCAGCTTACCAGGGGACCGCTACGAGCAGTACTTC
clone_size: -
v_call: TRBV7-9
j_call: TRBJ2-7
d_call: -

cdr3_aa: CATLNRGGTEAFF
cdr3_nt: TGTGCCACCCTCAACAGGGGGGGCACTGAAGCTTTCTTT
clone_size: -
v_call: TRBV19
j_call: TRBJ1-1
d_call: TRBD1

cdr3_aa: CAAAPGRSGTGELFF
cdr3_nt: TGTGCCGCGGCTCCGGGGCGGAGTGGGACCGGGGAGCTGTTTTTT
clone_size: -
v_call: TRBV5-4
j_call: TRBJ2-2
d_call: -

cdr3_aa: CASSPRTASGYTF
cdr3_nt: TGTGCCAGCTCACCGCGGACGGCTAGTGGCTACACCTTC
clone_size: many
v_call: TRBV18
j_call: TRBJ1-2
d_call: -

cdr3_aa: CASSEDNTGELFF
cdr3_nt: TGTGCCAGCTCAGAAGACAACACCGGGGAGCTGTTTTTT
clone_size: -
v_call: TRBV18
j_call: TRBJ2-2
d_call: -

cdr3_aa: CAWSANYGYTF
cdr3_nt: TGTGCCTGGAGTGCCAACTATGGCTACACCTTC
clone_size: -
v_call: TRBV30
j_call: TRBJ1-2
d_call: -

cdr3_aa: CASSIAGGRETQYF
cdr3_nt: TGCGCCAGCAGCATAGCAGGGGGTCGAGAGACCCAGTACTTC
clone_size: once
v_call: TRBV5-1
j_call: TRBJ2-5
d_call: TRBD1

cdr3_aa: CAWSVAGGYEQYF
cdr3_nt: TGTGCCTGGAGTGTAGCAGGGGGCTACGAGCAGTACTTC
clone_size: -
v_call: TRBV30
j_call: TRBJ2-7
d_call: TRBD1

cdr3_aa: CASSQEAAYSYEQYF
cdr3_nt: TGCGCCAGCAGCCAAGAGGCCGCTTACTCCTACGAGCAGTACTTC
clone_size: -
v_call: TRBV4-1
j_call: TRBJ2-7
d_call: -

cdr3_aa: CASSLGGTAPNTEAFF
cdr3_nt: TGTGCCAGCAGCTTAGGGGGGACAGCTCCGAACACTGAAGCTTTCTTT
clone_size: -
v_call: TRBV11-2
j_call: TRBJ1-1
d_call: TRBD1

cdr3_aa: CASSPHPGQGAEAFF
cdr3_nt: TGTGCCAGCAGCCCACACCCGGGACAGGGGGCTGAAGCTTTCTTT
clone_size: -
v_call: TRBV7-2
j_call: TRBJ1-1
d_call: TRBD1